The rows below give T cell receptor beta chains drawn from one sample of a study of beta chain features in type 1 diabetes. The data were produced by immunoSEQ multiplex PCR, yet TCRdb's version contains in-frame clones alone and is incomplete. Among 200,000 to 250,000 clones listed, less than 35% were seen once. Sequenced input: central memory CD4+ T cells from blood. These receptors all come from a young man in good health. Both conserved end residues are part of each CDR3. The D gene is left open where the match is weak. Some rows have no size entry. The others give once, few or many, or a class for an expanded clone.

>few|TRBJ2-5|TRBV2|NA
TGTGCCAGCAGTGTATACCACCGGGAGACCCAGTACTTC
CASSVYHRETQYF
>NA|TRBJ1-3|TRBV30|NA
TGTGCCTGGAGTAAACTAGGGGAATCTGGAAACACCATATATTTT
CAWSKLGESGNTIYF
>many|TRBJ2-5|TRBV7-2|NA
TGTGCCAGCCGGGGGGAGACCCAGTACTTC
CASRGETQYF
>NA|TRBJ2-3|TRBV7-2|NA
TGTGCCAGCAGCTTATTCGGGCGAACTTCCACAGATACGCAGTATTTT
CASSLFGRTSTDTQYF
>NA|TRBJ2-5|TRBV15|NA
TGTGCCACCAGCAGAGACCGGGTTCTTGGCCAAGAGACCCAGTACTTC
CATSRDRVLGQETQYF
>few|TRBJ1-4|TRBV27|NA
TGTGCCAGCAAGAATCTAGACAGAACTAATGAAAAACTGTTTTTT
CASKNLDRTNEKLFF
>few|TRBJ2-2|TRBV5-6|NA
TGTGCCAGCATTACAGCGAACACCGGGGAGCTGTTTTTT
CASITANTGELFF
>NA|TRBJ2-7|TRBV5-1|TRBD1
TGCGCCAGCAGCTTAAACCTCGACAGGGTCCACTACGAGCAGTACTTC
CASSLNLDRVHYEQYF
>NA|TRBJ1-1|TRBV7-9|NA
TGTGCCAGCAGCCCCTCAGGGTACACTGAAGCTTTCTTT
CASSPSGYTEAFF
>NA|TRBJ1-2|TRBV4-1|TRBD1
TGCGCCAGCAGCCCCGCCTGGGACAGGGATGGCTACACCTTC
CASSPAWDRDGYTF
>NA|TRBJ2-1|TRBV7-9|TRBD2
TGTGCCAGCAGCCCCCGCGGAGTAGCGGGATCGAATGAGCAGTTCTTC
CASSPRGVAGSNEQFF
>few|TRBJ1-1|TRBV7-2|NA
TGTGCCAGCAGTTTCCCTTACACTGAAGCTTTCTTT
CASSFPYTEAFF
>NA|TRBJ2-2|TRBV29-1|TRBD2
TGCAGCGTTGAAGCCCCGGGAGGCAGGTCAGGCACCGGGGAGCTGTTTTTT
CSVEAPGGRSGTGELFF
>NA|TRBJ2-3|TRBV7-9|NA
TGTGCCAGCAGCTCCCGGCGGGAAACAGATACGCAGTATTTT
CASSSRRETDTQYF
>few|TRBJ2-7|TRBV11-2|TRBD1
TGTGCCAGCAGCTTAGCGCGGACAGGGTTTATCTACGAGCAGTACTTC
CASSLARTGFIYEQYF
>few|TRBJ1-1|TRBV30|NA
TGTGCCTGGAGGCGACAGGCCTTCACTGAAGCTTTCTTT
CAWRRQAFTEAFF
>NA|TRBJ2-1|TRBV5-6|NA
TGTGCCAGCAGCCCTATCGGGTACGATGAGCAGTTCTTC
CASSPIGYDEQFF
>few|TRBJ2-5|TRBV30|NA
TGTGCCTGGAGTCCAAACAGGGCCCAAGAGACCCAGTACTTC
CAWSPNRAQETQYF
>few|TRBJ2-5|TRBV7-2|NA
TGTGCCAGCAGCTTAGGACAGGTGGAGACCCAGTACTTC
CASSLGQVETQYF
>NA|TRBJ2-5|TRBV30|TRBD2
TGTGCCTGGAGTGTCGGGCGGGAGGGGACCCAGTACTTC
CAWSVGREGTQYF
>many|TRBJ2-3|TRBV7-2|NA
TGTGCCAGCAGCTTAGGCAGCAGAAGCACAGATACGCAGTATTTT
CASSLGSRSTDTQYF
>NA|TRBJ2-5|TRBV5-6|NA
TGTGCCAGCAGCCCCCCCAGGGTGGCGACCCAGTACTTC
CASSPPRVATQYF
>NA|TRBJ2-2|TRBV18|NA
TGTGCCACCTTCCTCTCCGGTGCAAACACCGGGGAGCTGTTTTTT
CATFLSGANTGELFF
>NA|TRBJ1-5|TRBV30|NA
TGTGCCTGGAGTGAACGGGATCAGCCCCAGCATTTT
CAWSERDQPQHF